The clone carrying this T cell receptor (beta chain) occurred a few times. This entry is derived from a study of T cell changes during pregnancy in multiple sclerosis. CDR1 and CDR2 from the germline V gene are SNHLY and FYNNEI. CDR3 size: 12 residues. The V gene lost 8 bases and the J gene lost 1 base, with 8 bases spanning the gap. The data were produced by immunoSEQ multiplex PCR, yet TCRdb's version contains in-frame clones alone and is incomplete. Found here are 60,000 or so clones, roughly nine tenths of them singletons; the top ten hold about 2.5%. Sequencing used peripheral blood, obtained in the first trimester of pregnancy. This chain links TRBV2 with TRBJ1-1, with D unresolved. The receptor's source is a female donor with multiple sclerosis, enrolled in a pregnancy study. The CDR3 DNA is TGTGCCAGCGGACGGGAGAACACTGAAGCTTTCTTT. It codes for CASGRENTEAFF. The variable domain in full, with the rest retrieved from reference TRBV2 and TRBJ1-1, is EPEVTQTPSHQVTQMGQEVILRCVPISNHLYFYWYRQILGQKVEFLVSFYNNEISEKSEIFDDQFSVERPDGSNFTLKIRSTKLEDSAMYFCASGRENTEAFFGQGTRLTVV.